Below are 19 T cell receptor beta chains sequenced from a single sample in a study of shared clonotypes between healthy human individuals (dated by TCRdb to 2018 to 2021). Libraries were prepared through the immunoSEQ multiplex PCR assay. TCRdb's version of the immuneACCESS table is confined to in-frame rearrangements and falls short of the full clone set. An unresolved V gene accounts for under half of the shortfall where checked; the remainder is of unknown origin. This sample is represented by around 990,000 clones; approximately 77% of them were singletons. 0.85% to 1% of the sample goes to the ten largest clones. Sequenced material: memory CD4+ T cells from PBMCs. What this sample's cell subset or site label stands for: CD45RA-negative fraction. These TCRs come from a man aged 18 to 35 in good health. Some clones in this sample may be carry-over from other donors' samples.

The chain couples TRBV7-2 to TRBJ2-7, with D unresolved. This CDR3 contains 16 residues. Trimming removed 2 bases at V and 0 bases at J, with 14 bases between. CDR1 and CDR2 from the germline V gene are SGHTA and FQGNSA. The CDR3 nucleotides read TGTGCCAGCAGCTTATACCGACACTCCAGCTCCTACGAGCAGTACTTC. Its protein product is CASSLYRHSSSYEQYF.

The chain carries TRBV5-6 and TRBJ1-1; tentatively, D is TRBD1 (5 bases). The V end was cut by 0 bases, the J end by 5 bases, with 14 bases between. The CDR3 spans 15 residues. Germline V gene lookup returns CDR1 SGHDT and CDR2 YYEEEE. In nucleotides, the CDR3 is TGTGCCAGCAGCTTGGGCCCTCGGGACTTAACTGAAGCTTTCTTT. It translates to CASSLGPRDLTEAFF.

The rearrangement uses TRBV27 and TRBJ2-7; tentatively, D is TRBD1 (6 bases). The germline V gene encodes CDR1 MNHEY and CDR2 SMNVEV (reference sequence). Trimming took off 6 bases at V and 2 bases at J, with 14 bases between the two ends. CDR3 length equals 14 residues. DNA of the CDR3: TGTGCCAGCAGGCCGGGACAATCAACCTACGAGCAGTACTTC. Amino acid sequence: CASRPGQSTYEQYF.

The genes are TRBV5-1 and TRBJ2-3, with 9 bases identical to TRBD1. The CDR3 covers 15 residues. Germline trimming cut 4 bases from V and 6 bases from J; bases unmatched to any gene: 9. Germline CDR1 is SGHRS and CDR2 is YFSETQ. CDR3 sequence reads: CASSRQGQGTDTQYF. The CDR3 bases are TGCGCCAGCAGCCGCCAGGGACAGGGTACGGATACGCAGTATTTT.

The chain is built from TRBV5-1 and TRBJ2-7, with 11 bases lining up with TRBD2. With V trimmed by 0 bases and J by 3 bases, 5 bases remained unmatched. The germline gives CDR1 SGHRS, CDR2 YFSETQ. The CDR3 loop spans 16 amino acids. CDR3 region: CASSLVLAGGGYEQYF. CDR3 bases: TGCGCCAGCAGCTTGGTGCTAGCGGGAGGTGGCTACGAGCAGTACTTC.

This sequence joins TRBV7-3 and TRBJ1-2; weak D call: TRBD1 (5 bases). There are 21 residues in the CDR3. CDR1 and CDR2 (germline): SGHTA, FQGTGA. V lost 5 bases, J lost 0 bases, and 31 bases lay in between. As DNA, the CDR3 is TGTGCCAGCAGCCAAAATCCGGCAGGGCAGAAACACTCTCAAGCTAACTATGGCTACACCTTC. Its translation: CASSQNPAGQKHSQANYGYTF.

The chain employs TRBV5-1 and TRBJ2-3; the match to TRBD1 covers 8 bases. The CDR3 covers 16 residues. Germline CDR1 is SGHRS and CDR2 is YFSETQ. V lost 4 bases, J lost 0 bases, and 7 bases stayed unmatched. CDR3 residues: CASSRGQGQSTDTQYF. CDR3 nucleotide sequence: TGCGCCAGCAGCAGAGGACAGGGCCAGAGCACAGATACGCAGTATTTT.

This clone was picked up a small number of times. The genes are TRBV6-1 and TRBJ1-3; perhaps TRBD1 as D (6 bases). Germline V CDR1 and CDR2: MNHNS, SASEGT. Trimming pared 4 bases from V and 0 bases from J, leaving 13 bases between. CDR3 length equals 16 residues. The CDR3 DNA reads as TGTGCCAGCAGTGCCACAGGGAGGTACTCTGGAAACACCATATATTTT. Amino acid sequence: CASSATGRYSGNTIYF.

This chain links TRBV7-9 with TRBJ1-4; 9 bases match TRBD1. This CDR3 has 17 residues. The junction had 7 bases not matched to a gene; V was cut back by 5 bases and J by 0 bases. CDR1 is SEHNR, CDR2 FQNEAQ, per germline (reference sequence). The CDR3 loop is CASSPGQGPATNEKLFF. The CDR3 DNA reads TGTGCCAGCAGCCCCGGACAGGGGCCTGCAACTAATGAAAAACTGTTTTTT.

Regarding this clone: At one end, the junction sequence differs from germline, possibly due to a read error. V usage is TRBV5-4 and J usage is TRBJ2-7, with 8 bases matching TRBD1. From germline, CDR1 is SGHNT and CDR2 YYREEE (reference sequence). There are 15 residues in the CDR3. The DNA of the CDR3 is TGTGCCAGCAGCTCAACGGGACAGGAGTCCTACGCGCAGTACTTC. Protein: CASSSTGQESYAQYF. Full variable domain (rest looked up from reference TRBV5-4 and TRBJ2-7): ETGVTQSPTHLIKTRGQQVTLRCSSQSGHNTVSWYQQALGQGPQFIFQYYREEENGRGNFPPRFSGLQFPNYSSELNVNALELDDSALYLCASSSTGQESYAQYFGPGTRLTVT.

The J gene is TRBJ2-7, the V gene TRBV15, with 11 bases fitting TRBD2. Germline V gives CDR1 LNHNV, CDR2 YYDKDF (reference sequence). Germline trimming cut 4 bases from V and 4 bases from J; bases unmatched to any gene: 6. The CDR3 sequence is 15 residues long. The CDR3 coding sequence is TGTGCCACCAGCAAAAAACTAGCGGGAGTGTACGAGCAGTACTTC. It specifies CATSKKLAGVYEQYF.

The chain recombines TRBV28 with TRBJ1-3, with 7 positions matching TRBD1. The length of the CDR3 is 15 residues. Germline V CDR1 and CDR2: MDHEN, SYDVKM. Trimming removed 5 bases from V and 1 base from J; junction bases left unmatched: 5. The CDR3 loop reads CASSRPGGSGNTIYF. The CDR3 bases are TGTGCCAGCAGTCGCCCAGGGGGATCTGGAAACACCATATATTTT.

The chain joins TRBV28 to TRBJ2-3; TRBD1 matches 8 bases. With V trimmed by 5 bases and J by 1 base, 11 bases remained unmatched. CDR3 length equals 17 residues. CDR1 and CDR2 from the germline V gene are MDHEN and SYDVKM. The chain's CDR3 is CASSRTGSRWGTDTQYF. The DNA of the CDR3 is TGTGCCAGCAGTCGGACAGGGTCCCGTTGGGGCACAGATACGCAGTATTTT.

This chain uses TRBV18 with TRBJ2-7, with TRBD2 matching over 9 bases. Trimming removed 3 bases from V and 1 base from J; junction bases left unmatched: 16. The CDR3 is 19 residues long. In germline, CDR1 is KGHSH, CDR2 LQKENI. The CDR3: CASSPLPLFSGSSSYEQYF. CDR3 DNA sequence: TGTGCCAGCTCACCCCTGCCGCTTTTTAGCGGGAGTTCATCCTACGAGCAGTACTTC.

The chain uses TRBV5-4 and TRBJ2-7; weak D call: TRBD2 (5 bases). This CDR3 spans 15 amino acids. The germline V and J ends were trimmed by 0 bases and 2 bases, with 12 bases remaining between them. Germline assignment: CDR1 SGHNT and CDR2 YYREEE (reference sequence). The DNA of the CDR3 is TGTGCCAGCAGCTTGGGTCCACTAGGGCCCTACGAGCAGTACTTC. Protein: CASSLGPLGPYEQYF.

A remark on this clone: Other DNA sequences in this specimen translate into the identical CDR3. The J gene is TRBJ2-5, the V gene TRBV5-1; D gene ambiguous. The CDR3 totals 14 residues. The V end lost 0 bases, the J end lost 1 base, and 7 bases lay between the germline ends. Germline-derived CDR1 and CDR2 are SGHRS and YFSETQ. This CDR3 reads CASSLAGGQETQYF. CDR3 DNA: TGCGCCAGCAGCTTGGCCGGCGGCCAAGAGACCCAGTACTTC.

The rearrangement joins TRBV11-3 to TRBJ2-5; D is perhaps TRBD2 (6 bases). V dropped 5 bases and J dropped 4 bases, with 17 bases sitting between them. From germline, CDR1 is SGHNT and CDR2 YENEEA. The CDR3 extends over 15 amino acids. Here the CDR3 reads CASSLSGGVLETQYF. In DNA form, the CDR3 reads TGTGCCAGCAGCCTATCGGGCGGGGTCTTAGAGACCCAGTACTTC.

The genes are TRBV5-4 and TRBJ2-1; 9 nucleotides agree with TRBD2. V dropped 0 bases and J dropped 7; count of bases not matched to a gene: 5. The germline V gene encodes CDR1 SGHNT and CDR2 YYREEE (reference sequence). The CDR3 length is 15 residues. CDR3: CASSLDSGRINEQFF. The CDR3, as DNA: TGTGCCAGCAGCTTGGATAGCGGGAGAATAAATGAGCAGTTCTTC.

A note on this clone: This sequence may be a read error, since a much larger clone differs from it by one base. Additional DNA sequences in this sample encode the identical CDR3. The chain combines TRBV28 with TRBJ2-1; no clear D gene. Germline lookup yields CDR1 MDHEN and CDR2 SYDVKM. The CDR3 has 12 amino acids. V shed 2 bases and J shed 3 bases, with 2 bases lying between them. The CDR3 is CASSLSYNEQFF. The CDR3 nucleotides are TGTGCCAGCAGTTTAAGCTACAATGAGCAGTTCTTC.